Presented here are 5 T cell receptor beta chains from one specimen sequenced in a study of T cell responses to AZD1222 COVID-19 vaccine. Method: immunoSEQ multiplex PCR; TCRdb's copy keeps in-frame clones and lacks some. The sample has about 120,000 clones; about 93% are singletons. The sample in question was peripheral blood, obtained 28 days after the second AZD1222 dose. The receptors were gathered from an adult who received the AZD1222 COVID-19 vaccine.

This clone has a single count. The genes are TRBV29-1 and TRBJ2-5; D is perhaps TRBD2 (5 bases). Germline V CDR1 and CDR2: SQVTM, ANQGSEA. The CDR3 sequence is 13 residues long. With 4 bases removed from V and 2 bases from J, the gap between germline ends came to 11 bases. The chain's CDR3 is CSVGRAVQETQYF. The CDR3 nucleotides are TGCAGCGTTGGGCGGGCTGTACAAGAGACCCAGTACTTC. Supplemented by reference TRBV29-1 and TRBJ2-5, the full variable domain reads SAVISQKPSRDICQRGTSLTIQCQVDSQVTMMFWYRQQPGQSLTLIATANQGSEATYESGFVIDKFPISRPNLTFSTLTVSNMSPEDSSIYLCSVGRAVQETQYFGPGTRLLVL.

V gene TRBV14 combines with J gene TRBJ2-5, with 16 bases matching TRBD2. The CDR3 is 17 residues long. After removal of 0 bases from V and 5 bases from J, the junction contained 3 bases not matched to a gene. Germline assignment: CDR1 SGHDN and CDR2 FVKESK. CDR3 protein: CASSQDRGLAGGETQYF. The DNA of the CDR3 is TGTGCCAGCAGCCAAGATCGGGGACTAGCGGGAGGGGAGACCCAGTACTTC.

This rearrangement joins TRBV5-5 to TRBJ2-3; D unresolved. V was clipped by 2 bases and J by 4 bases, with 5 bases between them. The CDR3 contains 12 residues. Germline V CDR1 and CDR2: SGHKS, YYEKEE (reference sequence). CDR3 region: CASSFRADTQYF. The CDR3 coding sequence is TGTGCCAGCAGCTTTAGGGCAGATACGCAGTATTTT.

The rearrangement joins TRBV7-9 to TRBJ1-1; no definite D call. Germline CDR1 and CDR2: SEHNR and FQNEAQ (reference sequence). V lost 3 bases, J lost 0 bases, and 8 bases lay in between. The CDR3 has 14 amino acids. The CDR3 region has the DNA TGTGCCAGCAGCTTTCGCGGGATGAACACTGAAGCTTTCTTT. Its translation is CASSFRGMNTEAFF.

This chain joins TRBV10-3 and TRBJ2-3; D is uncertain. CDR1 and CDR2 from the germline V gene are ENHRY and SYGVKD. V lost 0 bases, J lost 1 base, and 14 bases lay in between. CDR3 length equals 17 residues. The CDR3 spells CAISESPWGGGTDTQYF. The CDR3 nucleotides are TGTGCCATCAGTGAGTCCCCCTGGGGTGGAGGCACAGATACGCAGTATTTT.